This T cell receptor beta chain is from a study of blood T cell repertoires in COVID-19. The overall study: PBMCs, B-cell-depleted T cells, or T cells provided the cDNA or gDNA that made up the material.

Trimming at V came to 2 bases and at J to 1 base, leaving 7 bases not matched to a gene. The CDR3 sequence is 15 residues long. Germline-derived CDR1 and CDR2 are GTSNPN and SVGIG (reference sequence). Cohort 3 donors counted as recovered after two negative PCRs, clearance, or resolved symptoms. Profiled with immunoSEQ multiplex PCR; TCRdb holds only in-frame clones, not every one. The data contain over 350,000 clones, 80% to 90% of them singletons. The sequence came from a woman aged 50 to 60 who had recovered from COVID-19. Sample: PBMCs or T cells enriched from blood (not recorded which). This sequence joins TRBV30 and TRBJ1-2; 7 nucleotides align to TRBD1. CDR3 loop: CAWSRTGAHNYGYTF. The CDR3 DNA sequence: TGTGCCTGGAGTCGTACAGGGGCGCATAACTATGGCTACACCTTC.